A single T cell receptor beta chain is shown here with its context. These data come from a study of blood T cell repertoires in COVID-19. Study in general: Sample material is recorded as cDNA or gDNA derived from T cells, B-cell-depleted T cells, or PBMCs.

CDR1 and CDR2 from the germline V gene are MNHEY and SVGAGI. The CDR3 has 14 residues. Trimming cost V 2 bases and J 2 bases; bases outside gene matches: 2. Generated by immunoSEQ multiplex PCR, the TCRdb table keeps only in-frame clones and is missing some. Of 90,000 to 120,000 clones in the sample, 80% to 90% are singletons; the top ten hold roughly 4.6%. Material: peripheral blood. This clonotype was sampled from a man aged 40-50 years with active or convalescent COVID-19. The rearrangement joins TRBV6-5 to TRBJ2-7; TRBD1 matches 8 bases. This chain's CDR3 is CASSYGQGTYEQYF. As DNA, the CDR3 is TGTGCCAGCAGTTACGGACAGGGTACCTACGAGCAGTACTTC.